The clone carrying this T cell receptor (beta chain) was found many times. What it recognizes is unknown. V lost 0 bases and J lost 9; bases outside the gene matches: 13. The CDR3 loop spans 17 amino acids. CDR1 is MNHEY and CDR2 is SVGAGI in the germline V gene. The use of a sample-barcoded 5' primer and a J-beta primer mix characterized a second PCR of 7 to 11 cycles. Template switching added a 12-random-nucleotide identifier to every cDNA molecule. One entry per CDR3 protein results from TCRdb running MiXCR on the 5' RACE reads. Among some 930,000 distinct CDR3 sequences listed, approximately 32% were seen once. The data are from a study of blood T cells in healthy people across ages. Investigators took 8.5 to 10 milliliters of peripheral blood from every donor. Study-level findings and limits: Any changes in expanded clonotypes were possibly confounded, as donor CMV status remained unknown.

The data were also submitted as part of a second study, on T cells of mothers and their children. That work adds: A primer called M1S, used in the second PCR, added sample barcodes and 2-4 random nucleotides.

Sequenced input: blood. The TCR sequence derives from a woman in her forties in good health. The V and J genes are TRBV6-5 and TRBJ2-1; 8 bases are shared with TRBD2. The CDR3 DNA reads TGTGCCAGCAGTTACTCGTCCCTAGCGGGTGATCCCGGTGAGCAGTTCTTC. It is translated as CASSYSSLAGDPGEQFF.